The following is a T cell receptor (beta chain) sequence with its context. What it binds is not known. These data come from a study of blood T cells in healthy people across ages. Study observations and caveats: Higher diversity, along with more naive CD4+ cells, distinguished long-lived donors from aged donors. Naive and antigen-experienced cells could not be conclusively compared, given unsorted PBMCs. Significant beta diversity loss was already apparent by age approximately 40, declining roughly linearly.

Alongside a J-beta primer mix, a sample-barcoded 5' primer served in a second PCR lasting 7 to 11 cycles. TCRdb itself ran the 5' RACE reads through MiXCR, one entry per CDR3 protein. This sample carries some 1 million distinct CDR3 sequences, more than 35% of them seen once, and the ten largest clones take under 20%. Staff drew around 10 milliliters of peripheral blood from each donor. Sequenced: blood. The sequence derives from a woman aged 55-69 years in good health.

The CDR3 region has the DNA TGCAGTGCTAGAGTTAGGTCTAGCGAGCAGTTCTTC. It is translated as CSARVRSSEQFF. The chain recombines TRBV20-1 with TRBJ2-1; a weak D match, TRBD2 (5 bases). CDR1 and CDR2 from the germline V gene are DFQATT and SNEGSKA (reference sequence). Deletions cut 1 base from V and 10 bases from J, with 11 bases between. The CDR3 has 12 residues.